This T cell receptor beta chain was recorded in a study of graft-versus-host responses after intestinal transplantation. The overall study: Recipients were given multivisceral, liver-intestinal, or isolated intestinal transplants. Regarding the study as a whole: Detection of GvH clones occurred in recipient marrow, and some had their first appearance in ileum or blood.

Repertoires were generated with immunoSEQ multiplex PCR, while TCRdb's copy carries only in-frame clones and drops some. The table includes around 19,000 clones, approximately 46% detected once. The reaction was completed, and proliferating CFSE-low CD3+CD4+ and CD3+CD8+ responders were then sorted. V lost 6 bases and J 0 bases, leaving 11 bases between the germline ends. The CDR3 runs to 15 residues. Looked up from germline, CDR1 is SGHTA and CDR2 is FQGNSA. The receptor was isolated from a human patient who received an intestinal transplant. The chain recombines TRBV7-2 with TRBJ2-2; TRBD1 might be the D (6 bases). The starting material was alloreactive CD4+ T cells from a mixed lymphocyte reaction culture, obtained before intestinal transplant. Documented subset: CFSE-low proliferating T cells sorted from roughly six-day pre-transplant mixed lymphocyte reaction (GvH or HvG direction). The CDR3 here is CASRPTGTNTGELFF. The DNA of the CDR3 is TGTGCCAGCAGACCGACAGGAACGAACACCGGGGAGCTGTTTTTT.